A single T cell receptor beta chain is shown here with its context. These data come from a study of beta chain features in type 1 diabetes. Isolated RNA was reverse transcribed in full, so expressed TCRB transcripts were sequenced. Only in-frame clones appear in the TCRdb table, and some are missing; sequencing was by immunoSEQ multiplex PCR. Of about 340,000 clones in the sample, 8% are singletons; the top ten hold 0.44%. There are 14 residues in the CDR3. Trimming left V 6 bases short and J 1 base short, with 7 bases between. The germline CDR1 and CDR2 sequences are MNHNS and SASEGT. Sequenced input: central memory CD4+ T cells from blood. The origin of this receptor is a young woman in good health. V gene TRBV6-1 combines with J gene TRBJ2-6, with unresolved D. CDR3 nucleotide sequence: TGTGCCAGCAGAAGGTCGTCTGGGGCCAACGTCCTGACTTTC. It specifies CASRRSSGANVLTF.